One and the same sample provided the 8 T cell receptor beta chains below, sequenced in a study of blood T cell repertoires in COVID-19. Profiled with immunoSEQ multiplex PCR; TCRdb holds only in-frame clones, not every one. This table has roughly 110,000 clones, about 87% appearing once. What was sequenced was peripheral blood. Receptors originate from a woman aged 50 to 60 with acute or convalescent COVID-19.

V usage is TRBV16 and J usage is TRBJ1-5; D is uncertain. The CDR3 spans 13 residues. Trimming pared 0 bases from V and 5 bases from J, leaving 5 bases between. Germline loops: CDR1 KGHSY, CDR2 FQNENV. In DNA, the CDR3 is TGTGCCAGCAGCCAATCGCGGCATCAGCCCCAGCATTTT. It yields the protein CASSQSRHQPQHF.

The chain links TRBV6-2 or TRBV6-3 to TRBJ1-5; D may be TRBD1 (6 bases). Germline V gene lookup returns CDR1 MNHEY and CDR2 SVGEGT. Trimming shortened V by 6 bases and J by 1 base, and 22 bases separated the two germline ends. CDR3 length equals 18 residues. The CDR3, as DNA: TGTGCCAGCAGCCGGGGACACCTAACCTTTGGGAGCAATCAGCCCCAGCATTTT. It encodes CASSRGHLTFGSNQPQHF.

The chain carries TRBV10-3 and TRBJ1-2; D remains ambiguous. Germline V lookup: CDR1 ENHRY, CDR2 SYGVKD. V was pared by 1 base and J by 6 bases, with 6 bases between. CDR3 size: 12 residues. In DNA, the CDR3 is TGTGCCATCAGTGAGTTGAGGGATGGCTACACCTTC. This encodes CAISELRDGYTF.

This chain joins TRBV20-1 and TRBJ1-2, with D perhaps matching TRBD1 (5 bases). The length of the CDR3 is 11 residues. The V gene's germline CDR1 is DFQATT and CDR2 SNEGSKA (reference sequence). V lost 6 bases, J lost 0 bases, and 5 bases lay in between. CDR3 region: CSARANYGYTF. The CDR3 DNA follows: TGCAGTGCCAGGGCTAACTATGGCTACACCTTC.

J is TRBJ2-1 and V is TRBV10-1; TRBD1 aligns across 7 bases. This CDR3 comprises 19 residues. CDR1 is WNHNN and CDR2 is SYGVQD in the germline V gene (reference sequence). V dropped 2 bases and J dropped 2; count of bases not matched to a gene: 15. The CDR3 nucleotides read TGCGCCAGCAGTGAGACCAGACAGGGAGCCCGAACGGCCTACAATGAGCAGTTCTTC. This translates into CASSETRQGARTAYNEQFF.

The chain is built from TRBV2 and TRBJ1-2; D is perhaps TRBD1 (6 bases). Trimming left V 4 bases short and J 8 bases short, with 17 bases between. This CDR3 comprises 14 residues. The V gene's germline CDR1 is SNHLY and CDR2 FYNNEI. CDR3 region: CASSGRGPYRGYTF. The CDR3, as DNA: TGTGCCAGCAGTGGCAGGGGCCCCTATAGGGGCTACACCTTC.

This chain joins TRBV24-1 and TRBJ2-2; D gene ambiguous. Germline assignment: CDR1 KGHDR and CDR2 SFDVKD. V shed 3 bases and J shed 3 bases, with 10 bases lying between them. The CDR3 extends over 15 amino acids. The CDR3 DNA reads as TGTGCCACCAGTGATCCAACAAGATACACCGGGGAGCTGTTTTTT. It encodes CATSDPTRYTGELFF.

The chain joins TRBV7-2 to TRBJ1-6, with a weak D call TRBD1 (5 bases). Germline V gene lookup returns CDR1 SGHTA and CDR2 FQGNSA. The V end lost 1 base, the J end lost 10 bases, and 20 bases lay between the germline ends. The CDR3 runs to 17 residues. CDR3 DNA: TGTGCCAGCAGCTTAGAGACCGACGTTCGGGGGGGATCACCCCTCCACTTT. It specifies CASSLETDVRGGSPLHF.